These 8 T cell receptor beta chains were all obtained from the same sample, sequenced in a study of cytomegalovirus exposure and HLA in healthy donors. Measured with immunoSEQ multiplex PCR; TCRdb has only the in-frame clones, and not every one. The sample carries about 140,000 clones, roughly 93% recorded once. Sequences were obtained from PBMCs. The source is a man younger than 30 in good health and CMV-seropositive.

The gene calls are TRBV2 and TRBJ2-7; 10 bases align to TRBD2. Trimming removed 6 bases from V and 0 bases from J; junction bases left unmatched: 8. CDR3 length: 16 residues. Per the germline V gene, CDR1 is SNHLY and CDR2 is FYNNEI. This CDR3 is CASRRGASGSSYEQYF. The CDR3 nucleotides read TGTGCCAGCAGAAGAGGAGCTAGCGGGAGCTCCTACGAGCAGTACTTC. The whole variable domain, remainder taken from reference TRBV2 and TRBJ2-7, is EPEVTQTPSHQVTQMGQEVILRCVPISNHLYFYWYRQILGQKVEFLVSFYNNEISEKSEIFDDQFSVERPDGSNFTLKIRSTKLEDSAMYFCASRRGASGSSYEQYFGPGTRLTVT.

The chain couples TRBV6-5 to TRBJ1-4; TRBD1 agrees at 7 bases. This CDR3 is 15 amino acids long. Germline V CDR1 and CDR2: MNHEY, SVGAGI. V gave up 2 bases and J gave up 6 bases; unmatched junction bases: 6. CDR3 sequence (DNA): TGTGCCAGCAGTTACGGTTGGGACAGCCATGAAAAACTGTTTTTT. Translated: CASSYGWDSHEKLFF.

The J gene is TRBJ2-2, the V gene TRBV7-9; 10 nucleotides match TRBD2. The CDR3 is 15 residues long. Losses at the gene ends were 1 base for V and 5 bases for J; bases not matched to a gene: 1. Germline CDR1 and CDR2: SEHNR and FQNEAQ (reference sequence). CDR3 region: CASSLGAGGTGELFF. CDR3 DNA: TGTGCCAGCAGCTTAGGAGCGGGAGGGACCGGGGAGCTGTTTTTT. The full variable domain, completed using reference TRBV7-9 and TRBJ2-2, is DTGVSQNPRHKITKRGQNVTFRCDPISEHNRLYWYRQTLGQGPEFLTYFQNEAQLEKSRLLSDRFSAERPKGSFSTLEIQRTEQGDSAMYLCASSLGAGGTGELFFGEGSRLTVL.

V is TRBV11-2 and J is TRBJ2-5; 7 nucleotides match TRBD1. After removal of 3 bases from V and 2 bases from J, the junction contained 15 bases not matched to a gene. The CDR3 runs to 18 residues. The germline V gene has CDR1 SGHAT and CDR2 FQNNGV. CDR3 in DNA: TGTGCCAGCAGCTTGGTTCTGAGGGCCTTGGACAGGCAAGAGACCCAGTACTTC. It encodes CASSLVLRALDRQETQYF.

Regarding this clone: Different DNA sequences within this sample yield the same CDR3. The genes are TRBV5-1 and TRBJ1-4; TRBD1 aligns across 9 bases. Germline loops: CDR1 SGHRS, CDR2 YFSETQ. The CDR3 extends over 14 amino acids. Germline trimming cut 4 bases from V and 8 bases from J; bases unmatched to any gene: 6. The DNA for the CDR3 is TGCGCCAGCAGCCCGGGACAGGGAGGAGAAAAACTGTTTTTT. Translation gives CASSPGQGGEKLFF.

The gene calls are TRBV2 and TRBJ1-1; D uncertain. With 9 bases removed from V and 0 bases from J, the gap between germline ends came to 11 bases. This CDR3 has 13 residues. Germline V CDR1 and CDR2: SNHLY, FYNNEI. The CDR3 DNA sequence: TGTGCCAGAAATGATGAGATGAACACTGAAGCTTTCTTT. Translating it yields CARNDEMNTEAFF.

This chain links TRBV28 with TRBJ1-1, with D perhaps TRBD1 (5 bases). V dropped 3 bases and J dropped 0 bases, with 11 bases sitting between them. The germline gives CDR1 MDHEN, CDR2 SYDVKM. CDR3 length equals 15 residues. The CDR3: CASSFRGEMNTEAFF. CDR3 in DNA: TGTGCCAGCAGTTTTCGGGGGGAAATGAACACTGAAGCTTTCTTT.

V and J are TRBV15 and TRBJ2-4; weak D call: TRBD2 (6 bases). The CDR3 has 18 amino acids. The germline gives CDR1 LNHNV, CDR2 YYDKDF (reference sequence). The ends were cut back, 0 bases at V and 0 bases at J, with 15 bases in the middle. CDR3 protein: CATSRDPGGIIAKNIQYF. In nucleotides, the CDR3 is TGTGCCACCAGCAGAGATCCCGGAGGGATTATAGCCAAAAACATTCAGTACTTC.